The entry that follows covers one T cell receptor (beta chain) sequence. This clone was observed a single time. There is no known antigen for this receptor. Nothing much larger sits one base from this clone, and base qualities are not available. The source of the sample is a study of CD4 T cells in relation to SARS-CoV-2 and coronaviruses (dated by TCRdb to 2020 to 2022). About the full investigation: In the ViraFEST assay, PBMCs were cultured with antigen for around nine days, after which TCR beta CDR3s were sequenced to identify antigen-specific clonal expansions. A different, Illumina-based TCR-beta assay was used to sequence expansion assays from other donors in the study. The full convalescent cohort of approximately 13 patients had a median age of roughly 35 years, ranging from roughly 20 to 75 years. Of the 12 convalescent patients, 8 were male and 4 were female, and two of the subjects were Hispanic. Samples from three pre-COVID donors and the naive versus memory experiments were sequenced with the Adaptive Biotechnologies TCR-sequencing kit; other data were Illumina-based. Shared crossreactive spike epitopes were mapped to their HLA restriction using patient-derived lymphoblastoid cell lines. At the level of individual TCR clonotypes, the study evaluated whether memory CD4+ T cells crossreact between the spike proteins of SARS-CoV-2 and those of common cold coronaviruses.

CDR1 is given as SEHNR and CDR2 as FQNEAQ, both from the germline V gene (reference sequence). The CDR3 numbers 14 residues from cysteine through phenylalanine. Just CDR3 DNA is preserved here, 42 bases in frame from base 1. V is trimmed back by 7 bases and J by 0 bases, and the junction contains 5 bases that no gene match accounts for. CEF-cultured naive and memory CD4+ T cell DNA received survey-level immunoSEQ TCR-beta sequencing. From the authors' description of their analysis: Preprocessing removed nonproductive sequences and CDR3s not starting with C, not ending with F or W, or shorter than 7 amino acids. Antigen-specific clonotypes were called with the MANAFEST web app on the basis of expansion relative to the reference and to other culture wells. To be counted as positive, a clone had to show significant expansion compared with the reference culture, at an FDR below 0.05, in 2 of 3 replicate wells. Positive clones also required significant expansion versus all other tandem wells and an odds ratio above 5. Cultured and uncultured naive and memory CD4+ repertoires were searched for CDR3s previously identified as spike- and CEF-reactive. After three terminal residues were trimmed from each end, CDR3 homology was quantified as pairwise Levenshtein distance using the stringdist R package. This immuneACCESS table, as held by TCRdb, lists in-frame sequences with V and J called but not all clones. Of the missing ones, under half trace to an unresolved V gene in checked studies; the others have no known cause. The V and J calls and clone size were taken over from that table, and D and trimming were inferred from the DNA. This sample comprises some 44,000 clones, roughly 80% of them detected only once. The top ten constitute approximately 1.5% of the sample.

Naive and memory CD4+ T cells were separated from cryopreserved PBMCs by first enriching for CD4 and then performing EasySep naive CD4+ T cell enrichment. For around 9 days, sorted naive or memory CD4+ T cells (more than 85,000) were cultured at a 1:1 ratio with T cell-depleted PBMCs and CEF peptides. Triplicate replicate wells were generally used for each peptide culture condition. Ficoll-Paque PLUS gradient centrifugation was used to isolate PBMCs from leukapheresis product or whole blood. The PBMCs went either fresh into the expansion assay or into cryopreservation at -140 degrees C. The QIAamp Micro DNA Kit was used to extract genomic DNA from the CD4+ T cells. General study outcomes and caveats: Around two thirds of donors had memory CD4+ clonotypes that crossrecognized SARS-CoV-2 and at least one common cold coronavirus spike. Significantly weaker SARS-CoV-2-driven expansion was shown by crossreactive clones than by monoreactive clones, consistent with antigenic imprinting. Pre-pandemic and post-infection samples were not both contributed by any donor, so tracing of the source of pre-existing responses was limited. Sequencing naive versus memory cells indicated that the assay picks up memory recall responses, not primary responses primed during culture. Because the crossreactivity analysis focused on spike protein, crossreactivity against other viral proteins was not assessed. The study was constrained by small numbers of patients and of tested TCRs.

Sample: naive CD4+ T cells from PBMCs, cultured in vitro. Per the publication, the cell subset or site label means: naive CD4+ T cells isolated by negative enrichment. The sequence is built from TRBV7-9 and TRBJ2-7, with 8 junctional bases fitting TRBD1. This sequence was found in an adult with COVID-19. The bases are TGTGCCAGCAAAGTAGGGACAGGCTCCTACGAGCAGTACTTC. This gives the protein CASKVGTGSYEQYF.